This entry describes one T cell receptor beta chain. Antigen specificity is unknown. One end of the junction varies from germline; a read error may be responsible. At the DNA level, this CDR3 is encoded by other sequences in the same sample as well. PCR amplification relied on 60 Vbeta primers (plus 13 Jbeta primers). Generated by immunoSEQ multiplex PCR, the TCRdb table keeps only in-frame clones and is missing some. Of 160,000 or so clones in the sample, 65% to 90% were seen once. The sample is drawn from a study of cytomegalovirus exposure and HLA in healthy donors. As for the study in general: Approximately 85 million unique TCRs from HLA-typed donors were held in an early release of data.

Whole-study results and caveats: With later analysis, a missense DCLRE1C variant became linked to TCR beta V- and J-gene trimming.

Looked up from germline, CDR1 is SGHDT and CDR2 is YYEEEE. CDR3 length equals 16 residues. Material for sequencing was PBMCs. V and J are TRBV5-6 and TRBJ2-1, with 12 positions matching TRBD2. The clonotype was recovered from a woman aged 18-30 years in good health and CMV-seronegative. CDR3 nucleotides: TGTGCCAGCAGCCCGACTAGCGGGGGACGCTACAATGAACAGTTCTTC. Protein: CASSPTSGGRYNEQFF.